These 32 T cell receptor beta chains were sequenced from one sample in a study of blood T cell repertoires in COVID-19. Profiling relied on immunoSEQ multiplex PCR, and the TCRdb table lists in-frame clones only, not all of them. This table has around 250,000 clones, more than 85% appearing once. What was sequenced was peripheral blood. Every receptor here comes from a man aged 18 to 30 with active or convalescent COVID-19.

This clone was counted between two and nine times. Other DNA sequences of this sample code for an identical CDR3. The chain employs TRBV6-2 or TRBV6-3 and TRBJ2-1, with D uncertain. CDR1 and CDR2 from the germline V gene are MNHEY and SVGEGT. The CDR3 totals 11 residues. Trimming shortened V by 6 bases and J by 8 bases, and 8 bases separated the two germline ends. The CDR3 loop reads CASSLGYEQFF. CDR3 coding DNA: TGTGCCAGCAGCCTCGGGTATGAGCAGTTCTTC.

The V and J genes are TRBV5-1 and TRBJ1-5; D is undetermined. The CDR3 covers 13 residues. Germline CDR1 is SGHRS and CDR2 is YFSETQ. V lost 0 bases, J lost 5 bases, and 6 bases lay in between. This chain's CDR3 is CASSLDGYQPQHF. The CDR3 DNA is TGCGCCAGCAGCTTGGACGGGTATCAGCCCCAGCATTTT.

The chain's CDR3 is CASSQDPLGDRGYNSPLHF. DNA of the CDR3: TGCGCCAGCAGCCAGGACCCTCTAGGGGACAGGGGTTATAATTCACCCCTCCACTTT. The rearrangement uses TRBV4-1 and TRBJ1-6, with TRBD1 matching over 10 bases. The length of the CDR3 is 19 residues. The V gene's germline CDR1 is MGHRA and CDR2 YSYEKL. Trimming cost V 3 bases and J 4 bases; bases outside gene matches: 12.

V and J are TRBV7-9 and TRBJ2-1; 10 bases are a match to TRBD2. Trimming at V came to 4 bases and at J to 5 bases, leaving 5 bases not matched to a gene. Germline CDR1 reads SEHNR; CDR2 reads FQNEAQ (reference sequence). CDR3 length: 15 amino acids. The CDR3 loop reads CASSWGTSEDNEQFF. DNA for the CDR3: TGTGCCAGCAGCTGGGGGACTAGCGAAGACAATGAGCAGTTCTTC.

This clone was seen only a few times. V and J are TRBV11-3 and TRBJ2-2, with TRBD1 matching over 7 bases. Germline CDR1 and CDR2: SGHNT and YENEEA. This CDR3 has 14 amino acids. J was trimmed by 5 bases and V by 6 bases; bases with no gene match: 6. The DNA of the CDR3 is TGTGCCAGCAGGTCACAGGGGAATACCGGGGAGCTGTTTTTT. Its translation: CASRSQGNTGELFF.

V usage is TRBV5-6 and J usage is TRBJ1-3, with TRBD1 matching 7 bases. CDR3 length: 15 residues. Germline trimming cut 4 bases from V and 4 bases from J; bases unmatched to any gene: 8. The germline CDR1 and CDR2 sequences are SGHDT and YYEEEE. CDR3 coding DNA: TGTGCCAGCAGCCGAGAGGGGGCGCGGGGAAACACCATATATTTT. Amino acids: CASSREGARGNTIYF.

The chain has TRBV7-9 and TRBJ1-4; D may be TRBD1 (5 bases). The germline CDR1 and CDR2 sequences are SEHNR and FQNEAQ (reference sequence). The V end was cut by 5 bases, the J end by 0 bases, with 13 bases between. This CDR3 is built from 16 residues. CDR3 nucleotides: TGTGCCAGCAGCCCCGGGGGGACGGCAACTAATGAAAAACTGTTTTTT. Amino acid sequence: CASSPGGTATNEKLFF. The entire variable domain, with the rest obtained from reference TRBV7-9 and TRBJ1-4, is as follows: DTGVSQNPRHKITKRGQNVTFRCDPISEHNRLYWYRQTLGQGPEFLTYFQNEAQLEKSRLLSDRFSAERPKGSFSTLEIQRTEQGDSAMYLCASSPGGTATNEKLFFGSGTQLSVL.

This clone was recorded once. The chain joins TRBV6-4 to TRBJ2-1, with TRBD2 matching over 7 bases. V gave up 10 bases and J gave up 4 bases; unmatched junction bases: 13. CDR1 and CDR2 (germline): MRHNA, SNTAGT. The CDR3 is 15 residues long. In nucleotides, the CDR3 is TGTGCCACCCAAGTCTCGGGGGGACTATACAATGAGCAGTTCTTC. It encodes CATQVSGGLYNEQFF.

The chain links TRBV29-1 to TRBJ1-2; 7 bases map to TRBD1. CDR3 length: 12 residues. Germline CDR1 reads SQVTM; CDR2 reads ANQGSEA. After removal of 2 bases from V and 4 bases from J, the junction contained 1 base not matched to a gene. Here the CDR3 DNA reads TGCAGCGTTGAAACAGGGGCCTATGGCTACACCTTC. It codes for CSVETGAYGYTF.

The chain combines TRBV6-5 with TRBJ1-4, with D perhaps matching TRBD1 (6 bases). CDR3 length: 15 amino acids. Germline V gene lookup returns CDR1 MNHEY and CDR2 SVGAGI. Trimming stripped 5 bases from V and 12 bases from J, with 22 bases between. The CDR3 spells CASSTDSPSRGELFF. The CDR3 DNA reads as TGTGCCAGCAGTACGGACAGTCCGTCACGGGGGGAACTGTTTTTT.

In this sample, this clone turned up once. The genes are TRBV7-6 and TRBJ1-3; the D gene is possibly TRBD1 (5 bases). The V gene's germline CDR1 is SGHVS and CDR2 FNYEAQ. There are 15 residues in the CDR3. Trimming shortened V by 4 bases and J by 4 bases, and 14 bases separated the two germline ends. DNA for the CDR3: TGTGCCAGCAGCTCCGGGGCGGGGGTCGGAAACACCATATATTTT. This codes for CASSSGAGVGNTIYF.

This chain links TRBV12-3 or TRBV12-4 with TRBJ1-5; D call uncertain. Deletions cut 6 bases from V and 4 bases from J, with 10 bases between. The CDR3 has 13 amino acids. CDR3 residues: CASSVRRNQPQHF. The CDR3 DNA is TGTGCCAGCAGCGTTAGAAGAAATCAGCCCCAGCATTTT.

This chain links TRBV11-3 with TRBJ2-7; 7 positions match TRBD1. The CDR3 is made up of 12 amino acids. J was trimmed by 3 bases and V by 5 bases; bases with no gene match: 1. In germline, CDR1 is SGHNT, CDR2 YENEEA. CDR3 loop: CASSRQGYEQYF. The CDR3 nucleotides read TGTGCCAGCAGCCGACAGGGCTACGAGCAGTACTTC.

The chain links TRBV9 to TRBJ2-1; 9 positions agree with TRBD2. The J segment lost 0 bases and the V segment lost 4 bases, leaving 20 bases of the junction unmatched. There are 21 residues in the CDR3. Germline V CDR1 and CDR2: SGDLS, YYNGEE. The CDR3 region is CASSLGAGGLLYQSSYNEQFF. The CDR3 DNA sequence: TGTGCCAGCAGCCTAGGAGCGGGAGGCTTACTATACCAGAGCTCCTACAATGAGCAGTTCTTC.

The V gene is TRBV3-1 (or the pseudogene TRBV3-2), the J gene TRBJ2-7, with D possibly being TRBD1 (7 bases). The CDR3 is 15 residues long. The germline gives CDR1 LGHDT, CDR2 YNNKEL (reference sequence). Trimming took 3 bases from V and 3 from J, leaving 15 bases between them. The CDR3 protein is CASSHTAGGYYEQYF. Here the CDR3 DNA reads TGTGCCAGCAGCCATACAGCAGGGGGGTACTACGAGCAGTACTTC.

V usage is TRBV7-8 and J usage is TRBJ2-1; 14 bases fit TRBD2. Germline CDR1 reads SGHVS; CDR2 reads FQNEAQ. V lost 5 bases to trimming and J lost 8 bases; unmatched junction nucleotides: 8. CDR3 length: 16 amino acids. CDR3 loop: CASSPWGLAGVDEQFF. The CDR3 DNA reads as TGTGCCAGCAGCCCGTGGGGACTAGCGGGAGTCGATGAGCAGTTCTTC.

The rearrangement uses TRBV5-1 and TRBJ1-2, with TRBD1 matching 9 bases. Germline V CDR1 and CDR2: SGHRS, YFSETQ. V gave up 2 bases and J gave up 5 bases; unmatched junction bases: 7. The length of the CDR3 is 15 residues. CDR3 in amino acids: CASSFDPGQGYGYTF. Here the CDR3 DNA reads TGCGCCAGCAGCTTCGACCCGGGACAGGGTTATGGCTACACCTTC. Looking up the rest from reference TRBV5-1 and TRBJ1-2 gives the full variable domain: KAGVTQTPRYLIKTRGQQVTLSCSPISGHRSVSWYQQTPGQGLQFLFEYFSETQRNKGNFPGRFSGRQFSNSRSEMNVSTLELGDSALYLCASSFDPGQGYGYTFGSGTRLTVV.

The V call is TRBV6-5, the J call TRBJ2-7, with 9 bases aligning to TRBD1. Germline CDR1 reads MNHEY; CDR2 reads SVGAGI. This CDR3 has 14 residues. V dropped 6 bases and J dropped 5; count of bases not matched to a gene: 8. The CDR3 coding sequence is TGTGCCAGCAGCGATCGCTGGACAGGGGACGAGCAGTACTTC. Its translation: CASSDRWTGDEQYF.

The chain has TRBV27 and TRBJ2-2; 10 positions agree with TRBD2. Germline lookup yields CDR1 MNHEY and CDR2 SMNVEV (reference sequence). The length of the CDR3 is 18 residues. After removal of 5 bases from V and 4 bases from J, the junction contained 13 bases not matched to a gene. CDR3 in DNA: TGTGCCAGCAGTAAAAGGTTACTAGCGGGAAGTTTCACCGGGGAGCTGTTTTTT. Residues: CASSKRLLAGSFTGELFF.

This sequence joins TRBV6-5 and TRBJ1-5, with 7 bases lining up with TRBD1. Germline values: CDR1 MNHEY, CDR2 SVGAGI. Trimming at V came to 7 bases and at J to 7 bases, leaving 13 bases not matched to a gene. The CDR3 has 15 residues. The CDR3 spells CASNLDRTGGQPQHF. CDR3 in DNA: TGTGCCAGCAATTTGGACAGGACGGGGGGGCAGCCCCAGCATTTT.

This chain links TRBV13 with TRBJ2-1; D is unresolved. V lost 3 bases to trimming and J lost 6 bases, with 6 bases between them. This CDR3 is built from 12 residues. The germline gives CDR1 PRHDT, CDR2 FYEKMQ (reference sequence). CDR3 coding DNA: TGTGCCAGCAGCTTCCAGGTCAATGAGCAGTTCTTC. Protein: CASSFQVNEQFF.

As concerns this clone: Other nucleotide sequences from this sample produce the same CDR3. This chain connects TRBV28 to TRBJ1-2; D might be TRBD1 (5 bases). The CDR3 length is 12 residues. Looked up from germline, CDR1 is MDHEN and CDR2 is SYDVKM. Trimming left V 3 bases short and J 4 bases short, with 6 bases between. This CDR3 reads CASSLGGYGYTF. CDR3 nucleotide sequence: TGTGCCAGCAGTTTGGGGGGCTATGGCTACACCTTC.

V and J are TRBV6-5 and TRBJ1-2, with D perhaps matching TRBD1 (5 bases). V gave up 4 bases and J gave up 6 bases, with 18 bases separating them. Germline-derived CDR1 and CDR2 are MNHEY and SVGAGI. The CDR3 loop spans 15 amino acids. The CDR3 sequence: CASSSRGTVGNGYTF. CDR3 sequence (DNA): TGTGCCAGCAGTTCCCGGGGGACGGTGGGTAATGGCTACACCTTC.

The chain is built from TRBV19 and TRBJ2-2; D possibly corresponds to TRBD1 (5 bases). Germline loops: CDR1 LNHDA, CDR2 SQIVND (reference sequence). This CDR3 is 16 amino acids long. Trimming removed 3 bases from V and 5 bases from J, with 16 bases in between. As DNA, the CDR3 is TGTGCCAGTAGTATCGGGCCAGGGATGGGAACCGGGGAGCTGTTTTTT. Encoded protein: CASSIGPGMGTGELFF.

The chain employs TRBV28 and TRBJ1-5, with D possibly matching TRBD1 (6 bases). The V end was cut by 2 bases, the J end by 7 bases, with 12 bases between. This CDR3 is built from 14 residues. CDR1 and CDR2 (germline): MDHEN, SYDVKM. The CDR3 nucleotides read TGTGCCAGCAGTTTAACAGGGTGGGAGCAGCCCCAGCATTTT. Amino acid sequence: CASSLTGWEQPQHF. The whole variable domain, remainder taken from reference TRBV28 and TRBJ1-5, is DVKVTQSSRYLVKRTGEKVFLECVQDMDHENMFWYRQDPGLGLRLIYFSYDVKMKEKGDIPEGYSVSREKKERFSLILESASTNQTSMYLCASSLTGWEQPQHFGDGTRLSIL.

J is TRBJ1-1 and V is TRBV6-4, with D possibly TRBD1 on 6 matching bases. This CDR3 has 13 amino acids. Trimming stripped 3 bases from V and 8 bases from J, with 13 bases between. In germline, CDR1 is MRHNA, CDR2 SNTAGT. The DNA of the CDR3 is TGTGCCAGCAGTGAACAAGTAGGGGGAGAAGCTTTCTTT. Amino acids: CASSEQVGGEAFF.

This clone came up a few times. The CDR3 spells CASSRTMNTEAFF. DNA for the CDR3: TGTGCCAGCAGCCGAACTATGAACACTGAAGCTTTCTTT. V usage is TRBV11-1 and J usage is TRBJ1-1, with D uncertain. From germline, CDR1 is SGHAT and CDR2 FQDESV (reference sequence). CDR3 length: 13 residues. V lost 5 bases to trimming and J lost 0 bases, with 7 bases between them.

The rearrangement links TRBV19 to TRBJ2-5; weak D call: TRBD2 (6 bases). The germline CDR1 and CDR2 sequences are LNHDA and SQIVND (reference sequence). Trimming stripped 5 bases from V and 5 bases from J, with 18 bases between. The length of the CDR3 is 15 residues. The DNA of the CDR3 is TGTGCCAGTAGTTCCGGGACTCATATCCGGGAGACCCAGTACTTC. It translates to CASSSGTHIRETQYF.

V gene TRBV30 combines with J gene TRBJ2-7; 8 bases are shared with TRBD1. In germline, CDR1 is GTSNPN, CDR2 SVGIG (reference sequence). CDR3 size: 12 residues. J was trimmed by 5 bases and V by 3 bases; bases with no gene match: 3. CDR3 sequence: CAWSRDRHEQYF. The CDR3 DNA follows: TGTGCCTGGAGCCGGGACAGGCACGAGCAGTACTTC.

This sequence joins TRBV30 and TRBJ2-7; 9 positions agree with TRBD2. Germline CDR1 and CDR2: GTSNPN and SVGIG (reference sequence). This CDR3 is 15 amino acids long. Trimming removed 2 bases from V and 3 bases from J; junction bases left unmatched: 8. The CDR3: CAWSSVTSGYYEQYF. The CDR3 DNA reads TGTGCCTGGAGTTCGGTAACTAGCGGGTACTACGAGCAGTACTTC.

The CDR3 nucleotides read TGTGCCAGCAGCTTAGTTACAGGGGGCCATCAGCCCCAGCATTTT. Translated: CASSLVTGGHQPQHF. The chain couples TRBV7-2 to TRBJ1-5, with TRBD1 matching over 9 bases. The CDR3 length is 15 residues. Germline loops: CDR1 SGHTA, CDR2 FQGNSA. The J segment lost 5 bases and the V segment lost 1 base, leaving 3 bases of the junction unmatched.

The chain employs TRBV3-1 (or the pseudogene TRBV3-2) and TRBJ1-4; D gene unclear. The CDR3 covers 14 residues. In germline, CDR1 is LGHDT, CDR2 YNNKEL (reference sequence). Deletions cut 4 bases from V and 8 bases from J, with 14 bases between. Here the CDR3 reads CASSLEGRREKLFF. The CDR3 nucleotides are TGTGCCAGCAGCCTCGAGGGTCGTCGAGAAAAACTGTTTTTT.